This T cell receptor (beta chain) was retrieved from a study of T cell responses to AZD1222 COVID-19 vaccine. Regarding the study as a whole: Targets within unmutated variant regions were reportedly found for nearly half of spike-specific TCRs.

V was clipped by 6 bases and J by 4 bases; unmatched bases: 7. This CDR3 spans 14 amino acids. Germline V gives CDR1 MNHEY, CDR2 SVGAGI. Concerning this clone itself: Its antigen is not known.

This table comes from immunoSEQ multiplex PCR, and its TCRdb copy is limited to in-frame clones, with some not included. This sample has some 96,000 clones, with approximately 84% found just once. This clonotype was obtained from an adult who received the AZD1222 COVID-19 vaccine. This sequence joins TRBV6-5 and TRBJ1-1; 8 nucleotides line up with TRBD1. Sequenced material: peripheral blood, taken 28 days after the second AZD1222 dose. The CDR3 loop is CASSSDRATTEAFF. Here the CDR3 DNA reads TGTGCCAGCAGCTCGGACAGGGCCACCACTGAAGCTTTCTTT.